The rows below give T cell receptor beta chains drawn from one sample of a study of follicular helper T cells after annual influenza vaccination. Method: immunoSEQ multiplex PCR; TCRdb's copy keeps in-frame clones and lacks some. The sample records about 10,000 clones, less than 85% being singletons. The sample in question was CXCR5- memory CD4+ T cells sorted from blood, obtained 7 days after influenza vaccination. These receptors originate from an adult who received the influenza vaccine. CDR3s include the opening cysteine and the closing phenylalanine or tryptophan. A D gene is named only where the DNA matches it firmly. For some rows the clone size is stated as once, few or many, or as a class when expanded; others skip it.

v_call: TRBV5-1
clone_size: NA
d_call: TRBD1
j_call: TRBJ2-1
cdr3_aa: CASSLRRDGTGNNEQFF
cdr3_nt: TGCGCCAGCAGCTTACGAAGGGACGGGACAGGAAACAATGAGCAGTTCTTC

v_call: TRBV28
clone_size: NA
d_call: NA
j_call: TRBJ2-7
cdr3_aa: CASSPRGGSSYEQYF
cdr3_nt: TGTGCCAGCAGCCCTAGGGGGGGAAGCTCCTACGAGCAGTACTTC

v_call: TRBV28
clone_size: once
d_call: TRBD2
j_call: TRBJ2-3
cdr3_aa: CASSLAGGGTDTQYF
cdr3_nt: TGTGCCAGCAGTTTGGCGGGGGGGGGCACAGATACGCAGTATTTT

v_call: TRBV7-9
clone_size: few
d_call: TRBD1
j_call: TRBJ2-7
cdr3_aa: CASSKSTGGYYEQYF
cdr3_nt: TGTGCCAGCAGTAAGTCGACAGGGGGCTACTACGAGCAGTACTTC

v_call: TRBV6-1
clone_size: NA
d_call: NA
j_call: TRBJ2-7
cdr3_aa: CASSEAAGRYEQYF
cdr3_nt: TGTGCCAGCAGTGAAGCGGCAGGGAGGTACGAGCAGTACTTC

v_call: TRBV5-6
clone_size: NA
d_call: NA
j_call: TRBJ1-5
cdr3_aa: CASSFGPNRRNQPQHF
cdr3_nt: TGTGCCAGCAGCTTCGGGCCGAACCGAAGAAATCAGCCCCAGCATTTT

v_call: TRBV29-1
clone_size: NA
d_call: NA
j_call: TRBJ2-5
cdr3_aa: CSVGMVAQYF
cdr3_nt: TGCAGCGTTGGCATGGTGGCCCAGTACTTC

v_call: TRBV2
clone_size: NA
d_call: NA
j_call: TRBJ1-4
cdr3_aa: CATKQGGGEKLFF
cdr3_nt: TGTGCCACTAAACAGGGAGGAGGTGAAAAACTGTTTTTT

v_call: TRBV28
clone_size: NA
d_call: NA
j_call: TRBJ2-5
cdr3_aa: CASREGPPSLETQYF
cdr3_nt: TGTGCCAGCAGGGAGGGACCGCCAAGCCTAGAGACCCAGTACTTC

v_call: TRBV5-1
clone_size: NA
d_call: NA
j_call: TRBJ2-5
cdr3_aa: CASTVQGFQETQYF
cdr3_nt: TGCGCCAGCACCGTCCAGGGGTTCCAAGAGACCCAGTACTTC

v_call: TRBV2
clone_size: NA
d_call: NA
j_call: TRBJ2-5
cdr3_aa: CASMYQETQYF
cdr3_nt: TGTGCCAGCATGTACCAAGAGACCCAGTACTTC

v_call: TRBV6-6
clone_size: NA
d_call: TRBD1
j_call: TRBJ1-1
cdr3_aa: CASSRQGADTEAFF
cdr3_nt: TGTGCCAGCAGCCGACAGGGGGCGGACACTGAAGCTTTCTTT

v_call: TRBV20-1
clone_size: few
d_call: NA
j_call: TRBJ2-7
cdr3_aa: CSAVTHEQYF
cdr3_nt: TGCAGTGCTGTTACCCACGAGCAGTACTTC

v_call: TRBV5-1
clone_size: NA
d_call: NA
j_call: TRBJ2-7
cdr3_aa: CASSFQGGDRGYEQYF
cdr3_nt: TGCGCCAGCAGCTTCCAAGGTGGGGACCGAGGATACGAGCAGTACTTC

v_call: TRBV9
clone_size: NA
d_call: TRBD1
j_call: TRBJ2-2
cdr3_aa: CASSHSDRGQGELFF
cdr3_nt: TGTGCCAGCAGTCATTCCGACAGGGGGCAAGGGGAGCTGTTTTTT

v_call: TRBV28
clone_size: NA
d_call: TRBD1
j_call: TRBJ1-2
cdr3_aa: CASSSRGQEGGDTF
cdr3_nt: TGTGCCAGCAGTTCCCGGGGACAGGAAGGAGGAGACACCTTC

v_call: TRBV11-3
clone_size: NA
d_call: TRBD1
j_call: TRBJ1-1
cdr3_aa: CASSLEAGGLNTEAFF
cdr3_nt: TGTGCCAGCAGCTTAGAGGCAGGGGGTCTGAACACTGAAGCTTTCTTT

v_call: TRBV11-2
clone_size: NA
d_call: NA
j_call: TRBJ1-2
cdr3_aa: CASTSHRVSAAGYTF
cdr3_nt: TGTGCCAGCACCTCCCACAGGGTATCGGCGGCTGGCTACACCTTC

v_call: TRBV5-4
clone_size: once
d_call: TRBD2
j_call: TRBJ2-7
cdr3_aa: CASSLGLAGGQGSYEQYF
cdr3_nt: TGTGCCAGCAGCTTGGGGCTAGCGGGGGGACAGGGCTCCTACGAGCAGTACTTC

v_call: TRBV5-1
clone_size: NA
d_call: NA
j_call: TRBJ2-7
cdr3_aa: CASRRELARHEQYF
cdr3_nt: TGCGCCAGCAGGAGGGAACTGGCTAGACACGAGCAGTACTTC

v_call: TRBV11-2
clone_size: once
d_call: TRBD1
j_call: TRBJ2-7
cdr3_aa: CASSLDRGPYEQYF
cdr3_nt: TGTGCCAGCAGCCTGGACAGGGGGCCGTACGAGCAGTACTTC

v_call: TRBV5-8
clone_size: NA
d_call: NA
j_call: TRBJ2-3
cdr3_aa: CASSQRGSSTDTQYF
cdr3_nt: TGTGCCAGCAGCCAACGTGGGTCTAGCACAGATACGCAGTATTTT

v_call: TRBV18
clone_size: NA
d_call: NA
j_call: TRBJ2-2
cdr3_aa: CASSPFTGELFF
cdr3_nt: TGTGCCAGCTCACCGTTCACCGGGGAGCTGTTTTTT

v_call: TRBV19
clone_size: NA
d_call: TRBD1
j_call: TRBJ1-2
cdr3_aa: CASADRGRRYGYTF
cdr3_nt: TGTGCCAGCGCGGACAGGGGGCGTCGGTATGGCTACACCTTC

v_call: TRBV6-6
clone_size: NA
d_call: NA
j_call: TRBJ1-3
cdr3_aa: CASSLRDTTKGNTIYF
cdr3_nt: TGTGCCAGCAGTCTTCGTGACACAACCAAGGGAAACACCATATATTTT

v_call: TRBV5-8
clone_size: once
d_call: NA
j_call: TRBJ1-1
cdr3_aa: CASSLGKKPKNTEAFF
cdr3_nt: TGTGCCAGCAGCTTGGGTAAGAAGCCCAAGAACACTGAAGCTTTCTTT

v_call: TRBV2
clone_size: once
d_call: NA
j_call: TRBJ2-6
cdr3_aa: CASSNTGANVLTF
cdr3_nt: TGTGCCAGCAGTAACACAGGGGCCAACGTCCTGACTTTC

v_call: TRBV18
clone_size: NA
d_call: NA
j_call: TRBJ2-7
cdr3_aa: CASSEPDEQYF
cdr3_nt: TGTGCCAGCTCGGAGCCTGACGAGCAGTACTTC

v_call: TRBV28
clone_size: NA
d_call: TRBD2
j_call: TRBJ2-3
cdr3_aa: CASSSQAGTRSYF
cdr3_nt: TGTGCCAGCAGTTCACAAGCCGGGACTAGAAGTTATTTT

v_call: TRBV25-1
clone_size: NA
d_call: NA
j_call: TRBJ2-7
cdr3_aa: CASSEMEASYEQYF
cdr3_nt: TGTGCCAGCAGTGAAATGGAAGCTTCCTACGAGCAGTACTTC

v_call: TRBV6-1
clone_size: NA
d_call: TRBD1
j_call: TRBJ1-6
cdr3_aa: CASSGGGQGILPLHF
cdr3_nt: TGTGCCAGCAGTGGGGGGGGACAGGGTATTTTACCCCTCCACTTT

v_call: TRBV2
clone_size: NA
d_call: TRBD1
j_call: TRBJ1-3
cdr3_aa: CASRDEGARGNTIYF
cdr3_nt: TGTGCCAGCAGAGATGAGGGGGCGCGTGGAAACACCATATATTTT

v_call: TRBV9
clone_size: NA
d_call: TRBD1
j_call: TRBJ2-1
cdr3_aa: CASSGAGTGANEQFF
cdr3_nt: TGTGCCAGCAGCGGGGCCGGGACAGGGGCCAATGAGCAGTTCTTC

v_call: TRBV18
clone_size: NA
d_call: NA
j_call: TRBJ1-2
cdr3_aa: CASSPPSGVYGYTF
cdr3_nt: TGTGCCAGCTCACCACCATCGGGGGTCTATGGCTACACCTTC

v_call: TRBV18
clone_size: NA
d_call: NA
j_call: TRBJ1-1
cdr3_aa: CASSRGLNTEAFF
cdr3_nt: TGTGCCAGCTCACGGGGCCTGAACACTGAAGCTTTCTTT

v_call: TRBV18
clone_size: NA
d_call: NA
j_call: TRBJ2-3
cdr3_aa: CASSPPMTGADTQYF
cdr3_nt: TGTGCCAGCTCACCACCGATGACGGGGGCAGATACGCAGTATTTT

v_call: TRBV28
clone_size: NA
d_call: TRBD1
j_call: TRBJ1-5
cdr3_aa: CAIEMSRDRSNQPQHF
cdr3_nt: TGTGCCATCGAGATGTCCCGGGACAGAAGCAATCAGCCCCAGCATTTT

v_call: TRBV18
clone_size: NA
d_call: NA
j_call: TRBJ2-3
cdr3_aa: CASSPSGGPSTDTQYF
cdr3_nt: TGTGCCAGCTCACCTTCCGGGGGCCCATCCACAGATACGCAGTATTTT